The TCR beta chain under discussion was sequenced for a study of beta chain features in type 1 diabetes. Study-level information: Healthy donors and patients showed comparable age, gender and cell yields.

This clone occurred once. The antigen is not known. General study results and limits: Within patients, naive, central memory and Treg TCRB repertoires seemed more similar than within healthy donors. There was a moderate but significant shortening of TCRB CDR3s in all four CD4+ subsets of Type 1 diabetes patients.

Sequencing targeted expressed TCRB transcripts, as all isolated RNA had been reverse transcribed. TCRdb keeps only in-frame clones here, not all; method: immunoSEQ multiplex PCR. This table has approximately 160,000 clones, 10% appearing once. Sequencing was carried out using central memory CD4+ T cells from blood. This receptor was taken from a young man with type 1 diabetes.

The CDR3: CASSQGLVGIYEQFF. CDR3 nucleotide sequence: TGCGCCAGCAGCCAAGGACTAGTCGGCATCTATGAGCAGTTCTTC. The rearrangement joins TRBV4-1 to TRBJ2-1, with a possible D match to TRBD2 (6 bases). This CDR3 comprises 15 residues. The V and J ends lost 1 base and 8 bases respectively, with 15 bases between them. Germline V gene lookup returns CDR1 MGHRA and CDR2 YSYEKL.